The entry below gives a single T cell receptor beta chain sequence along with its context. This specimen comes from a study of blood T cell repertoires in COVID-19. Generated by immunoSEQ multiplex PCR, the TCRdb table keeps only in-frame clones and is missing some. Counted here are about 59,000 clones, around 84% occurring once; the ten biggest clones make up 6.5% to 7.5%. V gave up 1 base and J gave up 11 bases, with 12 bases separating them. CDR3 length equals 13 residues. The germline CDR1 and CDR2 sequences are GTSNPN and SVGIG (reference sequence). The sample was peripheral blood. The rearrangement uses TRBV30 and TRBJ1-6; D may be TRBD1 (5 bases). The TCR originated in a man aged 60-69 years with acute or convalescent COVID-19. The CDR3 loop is CAWSGQLMAPLHF. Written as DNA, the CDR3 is TGTGCCTGGAGTGGACAGTTAATGGCACCCCTCCACTTT.